This TCR beta chain emerged from a study of blood T cell repertoires in COVID-19 (dated by TCRdb to the early 2020s). The study in broad terms: Samples covering the acute and convalescent phases of COVID-19 were provided by collaborators in the United States, Italy and Spain. The repertoires were released in a freely available public database meant as a resource for research on the immune response to SARS-CoV-2. The material from the prospective study consisted of cDNA or gDNA derived from T cells, B-cell-depleted T cells, or PBMCs. Samples were obtained from the ongoing ImmuneRACE study (first 160 participants) and from 1,254 subjects provided by 6 global collaborators. Where available, HLA class I and class II types were taken from metadata supplied by the sample provider and were not determined by assay-based typing. Subjects who had been exposed to COVID-19, were actively infected with it, or had recovered from it provided the deeply sampled blood TCRbeta repertoires that made up the dataset. A de-identified subject ID, COVID-19 status, age in years and sex were almost always included in the sample metadata.

A word on this clone: No antigen is known for it. No clone much larger than this one lies a single base away; base qualities are absent.

Including the terminal cysteine and phenylalanine, the CDR3 comprises 15 residues. The entry retains the CDR3 DNA only, 45 bases that are in frame from base 1. From V the trimming removes 8 bases and from J it removes 3 bases, while the gene matches leave 11 bases of the junction unaccounted for. Based on the germline V gene (reference sequence), the CDR1 and CDR2 sequences are LNHDA and SQIVND. The immunoSEQ Assay, a bias-controlled multiplex PCR, was used to amplify TCRbeta CDR3 regions from genomic DNA. Regarding the original processing steps: The number of nucleated cells in each sample was estimated from the amplification of reference gene primers within the assay. Sequence reads were collapsed and filtered to measure the absolute abundance of every unique TCRbeta CDR3 rearrangement. For each sample, productive Simpson clonality was calculated as the square root of Simpson's diversity index across productive rearrangements. Held by TCRdb, this immuneACCESS table contains in-frame sequences only and omits some clones. Under half of the omission traces to an unresolved V gene where checked; the cause of the rest is unknown. The D gene and trimming were derived from the DNA, and the V and J assignments and clone size from that table. The sample includes 200,000 to 300,000 clones, with around 87% observed a single time. The ten largest clones take up around 2.9% of the sample.

A second Seattle source provided samples from volunteer blood donors who had recovered from COVID-19. Collaborating institutions collected whole blood in K2EDTA tubes following their own protocols. For TCRbeta analysis, collaborators shipped samples as frozen whole blood, isolated PBMCs, or DNA extracted from either of those sample types. The paper's findings and limits, for the study overall: The quantity of clinical and demographic metadata differed by source and by participant and was supplied without curation.

The sample comprised peripheral blood. Recombination connected TRBV19 to TRBJ2-3, and TRBD2 aligns with 7 junction nucleotides. The clonotype comes from a woman younger than 45 who had recovered from COVID-19. In nucleotides, the sequence is TGTGCCAGTGTCCGGGCCCCCGGGGGGACAGATACGCAGTATTTT. This codes for CASVRAPGGTDTQYF.